This T cell receptor beta chain was sequenced for a study of blood T cell repertoires in COVID-19. The overall study: PBMCs, B-cell-depleted T cells, or T cells provided the cDNA or gDNA that made up the material.

Seattle's enrolled individuals joined amid active infection and were then monitored longitudinally. Germline lookup yields CDR1 SNHLY and CDR2 FYNNEI. J gave up 4 bases and V 5 bases, and 4 bases lay outside the gene matches. This CDR3 is built from 13 residues. The assay was immunoSEQ multiplex PCR, and TCRdb's table has in-frame clones only and misses some. Here the sample spans some 250,000 clones, roughly nine tenths being singletons. Input material: peripheral blood. The clonotype was recovered from a woman aged 30 to 39 with COVID-19, enrolled during active disease. The chain has TRBV2 and TRBJ1-2, with 7 positions matching TRBD1. In nucleotides, the CDR3 is TGTGCCAGCAGTATCGGGACAGTCTATGGCTACACCTTC. It yields the protein CASSIGTVYGYTF. Based on the CDR3 plus reference TRBV2 and TRBJ1-2, the full variable domain is EPEVTQTPSHQVTQMGQEVILRCVPISNHLYFYWYRQILGQKVEFLVSFYNNEISEKSEIFDDQFSVERPDGSNFTLKIRSTKLEDSAMYFCASSIGTVYGYTFGSGTRLTVV.